This T cell receptor beta chain was identified in a study of molecular identifiers for immune sequencing clone quantification. Whole-study results and caveats: Jurkat TCR RNA spiked in from one cell (amid more than 850,000 naive cells) was reportedly detectable.

Using its own MiXCR run on the PCR reads, TCRdb lists one record per CDR3 protein. The sample has about half a million distinct CDR3 sequences; 20% to 25% are singletons. Between roughly 17,000 and 1,000,000 sorted cells, with 10%, 30% or 50% RNA, yielded naive CD8 libraries. For naive CD8 T cells, sorting used the CD8+CD4-CCR7+CD45RA+ phenotype. In its sample, this clonotype was seen many times. Its specificity is unknown. Specimen: naive CD8+ T cells from blood, with Jurkat cell RNA spiked in. Subset in this sample: FACS-sorted CD8+CD4-CCR7+CD45RA+ naive T cells. The source is a human donor in good health. Some libraries in this study had Jurkat cell RNA spiked in.

The CDR3 coding sequence is TGTGCCAGCAGTTTATGGCTGACCGAGGACATTCAGTACTTC. Translation gives CASSLWLTEDIQYF. The J gene is TRBJ2-4, the V gene TRBV12-3 or TRBV12-4, with no clear D. The CDR3 extends over 14 amino acids. V was clipped by 2 bases and J by 8 bases, with 13 bases between them.